The present T cell receptor beta chain was sequenced within a study of OX40 agonist ivuxolimab in advanced cancers. In the study overall: Cancers in dose escalation were hepatocellular, melanoma, renal cell and head and neck. Patients with prior anti-PD-1, anti-PD-L1 or anti-CTLA-4 therapy were eligible; 40% had some. Study results and limitations: There was clonal expansion of CD4+ and CD8+ blood T cells by week 6 at 0.1 to 3.0 mg/kg.

Here immunoSEQ multiplex PCR was the method, and the copy in TCRdb shows in-frame clones only, minus some. The data contain about 57,000 clones, 75% to 85% of them singletons. Comment on this clone: Its matching antigen is unknown.

The CDR3 contains 15 residues. Looked up from germline, CDR1 is MNHEY and CDR2 is SVGAGI. V was pared by 6 bases and J by 0 bases, with 9 bases between. This specimen consisted of CD4+ or CD8+ T cells sorted from blood, obtained in a trial of the OX40 agonist ivuxolimab. The V and J genes are TRBV6-5 and TRBJ2-6; D might be TRBD2 (5 bases). This clonotype was obtained from an adult with an advanced solid tumor such as melanoma, head and neck, liver or kidney cancer. The CDR3, as DNA: TGTGCCAGCAGGGACTCGAGCTCTGGGGCCAACGTCCTGACTTTC. Translated: CASRDSSSGANVLTF.